The TCR beta chain under discussion was sequenced for a study of T cell repertoires in cytomegalovirus infection. Study-wide results and limits: Cumulated frequencies of public TCR beta families served to identify carriers of CMV plus the relevant HLA. The ex vivo response showed dominance by HLA-C-restricted CMV-specific TCR beta clonotypes.

TCRdb processed the reads anew with MiXCR; each CDR3 protein has one entry. This table has around 740,000 distinct CDR3 sequences, 35% appearing once. CDR3 size: 15 residues. Germline V lookup: CDR1 SGHRS, CDR2 YFSETQ. V dropped 4 bases and J dropped 1 base, with 15 bases sitting between them. On this clonotype itself: No antigen is known for it.

The rearrangement joins TRBV5-1 to TRBJ2-7; TRBD1 is a possible D gene (6 bases). The sequencing input was PBMCs. This receptor was identified in a human donor in good health (CMV status not recorded). Some clones in this sample may be carry-over from other donors' samples. The CDR3 nucleotides read TGCGCCAGCAGCCCATACAGGGATTTATCCTACGAGCAGTACTTC. It translates to CASSPYRDLSYEQYF.